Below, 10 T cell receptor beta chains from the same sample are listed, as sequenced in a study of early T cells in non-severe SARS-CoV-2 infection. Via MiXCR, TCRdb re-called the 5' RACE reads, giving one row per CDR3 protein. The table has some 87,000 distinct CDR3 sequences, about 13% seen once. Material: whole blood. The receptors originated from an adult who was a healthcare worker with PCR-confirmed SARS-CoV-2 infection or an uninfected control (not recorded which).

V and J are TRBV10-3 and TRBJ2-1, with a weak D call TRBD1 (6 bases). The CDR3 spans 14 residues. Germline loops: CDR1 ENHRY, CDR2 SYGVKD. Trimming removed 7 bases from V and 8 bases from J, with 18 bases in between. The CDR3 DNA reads TGTGCCATCAAGGACAGACAGGAGATCGATGAGCAGTTCTTC. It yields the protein CAIKDRQEIDEQFF.

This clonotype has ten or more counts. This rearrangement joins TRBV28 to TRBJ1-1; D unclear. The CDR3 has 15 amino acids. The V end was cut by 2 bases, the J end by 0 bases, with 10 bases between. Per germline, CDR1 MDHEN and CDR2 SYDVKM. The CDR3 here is CASSLLGLLNTEAFF. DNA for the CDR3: TGTGCCAGCAGTTTACTCGGACTGTTGAACACTGAAGCTTTCTTT.

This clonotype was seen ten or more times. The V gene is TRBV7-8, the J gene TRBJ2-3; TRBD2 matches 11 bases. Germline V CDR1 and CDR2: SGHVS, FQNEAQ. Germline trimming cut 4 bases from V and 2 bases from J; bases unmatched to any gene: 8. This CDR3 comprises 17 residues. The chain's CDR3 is CASSSYGTSGYTDTQYF. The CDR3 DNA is TGTGCCAGCAGCTCTTACGGGACTAGCGGATACACAGATACGCAGTATTTT.

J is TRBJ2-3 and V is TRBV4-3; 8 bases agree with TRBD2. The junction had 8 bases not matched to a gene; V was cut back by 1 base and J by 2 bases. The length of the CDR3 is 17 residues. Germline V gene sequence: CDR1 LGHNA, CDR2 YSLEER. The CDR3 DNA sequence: TGCGCCAGCAGCCAAGGGACTAGCCCTCGGTACACAGATACGCAGTATTTT. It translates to CASSQGTSPRYTDTQYF.

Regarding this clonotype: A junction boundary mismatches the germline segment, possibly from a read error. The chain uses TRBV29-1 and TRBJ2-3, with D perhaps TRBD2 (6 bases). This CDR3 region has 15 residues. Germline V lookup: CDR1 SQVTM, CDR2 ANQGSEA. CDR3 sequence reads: CSVEIIAVGADTQYF. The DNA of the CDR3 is TGTAGCGTTGAGATCATAGCGGTGGGGGCAGATACGCAGTATTTT.

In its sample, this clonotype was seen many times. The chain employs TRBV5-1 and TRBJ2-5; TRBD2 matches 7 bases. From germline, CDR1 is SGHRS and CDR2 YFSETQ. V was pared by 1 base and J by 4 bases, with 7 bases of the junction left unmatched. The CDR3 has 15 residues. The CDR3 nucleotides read TGCGCCAGCAGCTTGAGTACTAGCGTTGGAGAGACCCAGTACTTC. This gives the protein CASSLSTSVGETQYF.

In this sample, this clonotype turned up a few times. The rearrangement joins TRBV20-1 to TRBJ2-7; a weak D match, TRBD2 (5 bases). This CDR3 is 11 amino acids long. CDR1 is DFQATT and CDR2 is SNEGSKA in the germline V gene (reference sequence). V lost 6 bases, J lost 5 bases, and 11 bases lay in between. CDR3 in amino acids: CSALARDEQYF. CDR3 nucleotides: TGCAGTGCGCTAGCTCGGGACGAGCAGTACTTC.

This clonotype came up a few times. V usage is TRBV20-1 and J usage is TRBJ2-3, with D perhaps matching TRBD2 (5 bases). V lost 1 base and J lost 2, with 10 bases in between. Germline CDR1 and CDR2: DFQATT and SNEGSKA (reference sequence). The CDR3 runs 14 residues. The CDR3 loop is CSARVPGSTDTQYF. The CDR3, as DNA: TGCAGTGCTAGAGTCCCGGGATCCACAGATACGCAGTATTTT.

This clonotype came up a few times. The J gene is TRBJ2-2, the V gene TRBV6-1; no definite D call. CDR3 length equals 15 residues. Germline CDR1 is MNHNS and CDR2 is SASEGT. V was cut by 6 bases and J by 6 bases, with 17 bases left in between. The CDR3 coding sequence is TGTGCCAGCAGCCAAGCTTTGGGGTTATCCGGGGAGCTGTTTTTT. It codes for CASSQALGLSGELFF.

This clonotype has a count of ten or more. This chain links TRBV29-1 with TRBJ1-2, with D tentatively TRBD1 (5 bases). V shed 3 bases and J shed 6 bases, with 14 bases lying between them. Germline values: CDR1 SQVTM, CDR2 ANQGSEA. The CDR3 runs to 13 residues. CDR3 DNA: TGCAGCGTTGAGCAGCAGGGCGGCGATGGCTACACCTTC. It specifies CSVEQQGGDGYTF.